The 13 T cell receptor beta chains given below trace back to one sample, sequenced in a study of T cells and Merkel cell carcinoma outcomes. Method: immunoSEQ multiplex PCR; TCRdb's copy keeps in-frame clones and lacks some. In all, the sample yields a few dozen clones. Specimen: tumor tissue from Merkel cell carcinoma. The receptors shown here come from a human donor with Merkel cell carcinoma.

The chain uses TRBV18 and TRBJ2-3; no reliable D call. CDR1 is KGHSH and CDR2 is LQKENI in the germline V gene. The V end was cut by 3 bases, the J end by 5 bases, with 9 bases between. The CDR3 is made up of 13 amino acids. Here the CDR3 reads CASSPISGDTQYF. The CDR3 region has the DNA TGTGCCAGCTCACCGATATCGGGAGATACGCAGTATTTT. The full variable domain, in which reference TRBV18 and TRBJ2-3 provide the parts outside the CDR3, is NAGVMQNPRHLVRRRGQEARLRCSPMKGHSHVYWYRQLPEEGLKFMVYLQKENIIDESGMPKERFSAEFPKEGPSILRIQQVVRGDSAAYFCASSPISGDTQYFGPGTRLTVL.

V and J are TRBV4-1 and TRBJ2-5, with a tentative D call TRBD1 (6 bases). The J call is uncertain, as TRBJ2-7 better fits the DNA end. Per the germline V gene, CDR1 is MGHRA and CDR2 is YSYEKL. The CDR3 spans 15 residues. The CDR3 nucleotides are TGCGCCAGCAGCCGCGAAACAGGGTCTACCTACGAGCAGTACTTC. Protein sequence: CASSRETGSTYEQYF.

CDR3 amino acids: CASSQGQGRTGELFF. DNA of the CDR3: TGCGCCAGCAGCCAGGGACAGGGACGGACCGGGGAGCTGTTTTTT. This rearrangement joins TRBV4-3 to TRBJ2-2; 9 bases match TRBD1. CDR3 length: 15 residues. J lost 5 bases, V lost 3 bases, and 4 bases had no gene match. CDR1 is LGHNA, CDR2 YSLEER, per germline.

This chain uses TRBV5-1 with TRBJ2-6, with D hard to call. Germline CDR1 reads SGHRS; CDR2 reads YFSETQ. The CDR3 is 17 amino acids. Trimming took off 2 bases at V and 0 bases at J, with 12 bases between the two ends. CDR3 sequence (DNA): TGCGCCAGCAGCTTAGTCTCAGTCCACTCTGGGGCCAACGTCCTGACTTTC. This codes for CASSLVSVHSGANVLTF.

A single count supports this clone. The CDR3 here is CASSPGQGFEQYF. In DNA form, the CDR3 reads TGTGCCAGCTCACCGGGACAGGGGTTCGAGCAGTACTTC. The V gene is TRBV18, the J gene TRBJ2-5; 10 nucleotides match TRBD1. The end of the DNA fits TRBJ2-7 better, so the J call may be wrong. Germline CDR1 reads KGHSH; CDR2 reads LQKENI. This CDR3 contains 13 residues.

V usage is TRBV11-2 and J usage is TRBJ2-6; D is undetermined. Trimming took 5 bases from V and 5 from J, leaving 22 bases between them. Germline V gene data show CDR1 as SGHAT and CDR2 as FQNNGV. The CDR3 has 18 amino acids. CDR3 region: CASSRGLKQQSRANVLTF. CDR3 nucleotide sequence: TGTGCCAGCAGCCGTGGGCTCAAGCAACAAAGTCGGGCCAACGTCCTGACTTTC.

The chain uses TRBV16 and TRBJ2-4, with D uncertain. Germline CDR1 KGHSY, CDR2 FQNENV. V lost 1 base and J 0 bases, leaving 7 bases between the germline ends. CDR3 length equals 15 residues. The CDR3, as DNA: TGTGCCAGCAGCCAATTACAGTTAGCCAAAAACATTCAGTACTTC. It yields the protein CASSQLQLAKNIQYF.

This chain connects TRBV7-2 to TRBJ2-5; 8 nucleotides line up with TRBD2. The V segment lost 3 bases and the J segment 3 bases; nucleotides outside the gene matches: 9. This CDR3 spans 16 amino acids. Germline loops: CDR1 SGHTA, CDR2 FQGNSA. CDR3 bases: TGTGCCAGCAGCTTTGGGGCTAGCGGGTTTAAAGAGACCCAGTACTTC. Encoded protein: CASSFGASGFKETQYF.

This clone came up once. This rearrangement joins TRBV7-9 to TRBJ1-1; 10 positions match TRBD1. This CDR3 is built from 17 residues. In germline, CDR1 is SEHNR, CDR2 FQNEAQ (reference sequence). After removal of 1 base from V and 1 base from J, the junction contained 6 bases not matched to a gene. In DNA, the CDR3 is TGTGCCAGCAGCTTAGGGGGGACAGGGGTACGGAACACTGAAGCTTTCTTT. Translating it yields CASSLGGTGVRNTEAFF.

This clone appeared a few times. CDR3 bases: TGTCCTGGGAGGGACAACCGAACAAAGTCGGGCCAACGTCTGACTTTC. Amino acids: CPGRDNRTKSGQRLTF. This rearrangement joins TRBV22-1 to TRBJ2-6; TRBD1, as called in the table, went unchecked against the DNA. TRBV22-1 is marked as a pseudogene. This CDR3 has 16 amino acids.

A note on this clone: Its ends do not fully match the called genes, so a read error is possible. The chain links TRBV30 to TRBJ2-7; D is possibly TRBD2 (6 bases). The CDR3 length is 12 residues. Per germline, CDR1 GTSNPN and CDR2 SVGIG (reference sequence). CDR3 amino acids: CACQRDSHEQYF. For the CDR3, the DNA is TGTGCCTGCCAACGGGACTCCCACGAGCAGTACTTC.

This chain connects TRBV18 to TRBJ2-2; D is ambiguous. Germline lookup yields CDR1 KGHSH and CDR2 LQKENI. Trimming shortened V by 4 bases and J by 1 base, and 4 bases separated the two germline ends. The length of the CDR3 is 13 residues. The CDR3 is CASSRENTGELFF. The DNA of the CDR3 is TGTGCCAGCTCACGGGAGAACACCGGGGAGCTGTTTTTT.

This clone was counted once. The chain joins TRBV5-1 to TRBJ1-5, with D hard to call. V was clipped by 1 base and J by 1 base, with 9 bases between them. The CDR3 consists of 15 residues. Germline CDR1 reads SGHRS; CDR2 reads YFSETQ. The CDR3 protein is CASSLTGGSNQPQHF. CDR3 coding DNA: TGCGCCAGCAGCTTGACGGGTGGGAGCAATCAGCCCCAGCATTTT.